This T cell receptor beta chain comes out of a study of response to subunit inactivated influenza vaccine. Study-level results: There was a suggestion from the authors that each seasonal influenza vaccination recruits few new T cells.

With respect to this clonotype: Its antigen is unidentified.

The J segment lost 6 bases and the V segment lost 2 bases, leaving 6 bases of the junction unmatched. There are 15 residues in the CDR3. The germline gives CDR1 DFQATT, CDR2 SNEGSKA (reference sequence). TCRdb reprocessed the RT-PCR reads with MiXCR, giving one entry per CDR3 protein. The table records approximately 530,000 distinct CDR3 sequences, approximately 13% of them present only once. The clonotype was recovered from a man aged 50 or older who received an inactivated influenza vaccine. The sequencing here drew on PBMCs from blood, taken 35 to 45 days after vaccination. The chain is built from TRBV20-1 and TRBJ2-1, with TRBD2 identical over 11 bases. The CDR3 spells CSARQLAGATNEQFF. The CDR3 bases are TGCAGTGCTAGACAACTAGCGGGAGCGACCAATGAGCAGTTCTTC.